Presented here are 26 T cell receptor beta chains from one specimen sequenced in a study of T cells in Graves' hyperthyroidism and ophthalmopathy. TCR beta CDR3 sequences were amplified from RNA transcripts. HTBI primers were the set used in a first-round RT-PCR of the TCR CDR3. One entry per CDR3 protein, called by TCRdb with MiXCR from the multiplex PCR reads. The data hold some 800,000 distinct CDR3 sequences, with roughly 40% observed a single time. Sequenced material: blood. All receptors come from a man aged 18 to 30 with Graves' hyperthyroidism.

This clonotype was observed a few times. The chain couples TRBV7-3 to TRBJ2-5; 16 bases agree with TRBD2. V shed 3 bases, J shed 5 bases, and the junction held 12 bases outside the gene matches. Looked up from germline, CDR1 is SGHTA and CDR2 is FQGTGA. The CDR3 covers 19 residues. Written as DNA, the CDR3 is TGTGCCAGCAGCTTCAGCTATCCGGGACTAGCGGGGGGGCATGAGACCCAGTACTTC. It encodes CASSFSYPGLAGGHETQYF.

This clonotype was seen many times. The V call is TRBV7-9, the J call TRBJ2-7; D uncertain. The CDR3 loop spans 10 amino acids. V lost 1 base, J lost 10 bases, and 5 bases lay in between. The germline V gene has CDR1 SEHNR and CDR2 FQNEAQ (reference sequence). The DNA of the CDR3 is TGTGCCAGCAGCTTAGATCCCCAGTACTTC. It is translated as CASSLDPQYF.

CDR3 in DNA: TGTGCCAGCAGCCAAGATGGGCGGGGGGCCTACGAGCAGTACTTC. Translation gives CASSQDGRGAYEQYF. The chain joins TRBV3-1 to TRBJ2-7; TRBD2 agrees at 8 bases. This CDR3 is 15 amino acids long. CDR1 LGHDT and CDR2 YNNKEL come from the germline V gene (reference sequence). J lost 2 bases, V lost 0 bases, and 3 bases had no gene match.

This clonotype has just a few counts. The rearrangement uses TRBV5-1 and TRBJ1-3; TRBD1 agrees at 7 bases. The V segment lost 4 bases and the J segment 11 bases; nucleotides outside the gene matches: 6. CDR3 size: 12 residues. Germline loops: CDR1 SGHRS, CDR2 YFSETQ. The CDR3 sequence is CASSTGQDPIYF. In DNA, the CDR3 is TGCGCCAGCAGCACAGGACAGGACCCCATATATTTT. The entire variable domain, with the rest obtained from reference TRBV5-1 and TRBJ1-3, is as follows: KAGVTQTPRYLIKTRGQQVTLSCSPISGHRSVSWYQQTPGQGLQFLFEYFSETQRNKGNFPGRFSGRQFSNSRSEMNVSTLELGDSALYLCASSTGQDPIYFGEGSWLTVV.

This clonotype was observed a few times. The rearrangement uses TRBV20-1 and TRBJ2-7; perhaps TRBD2 as D (7 bases). The germline V and J ends were trimmed by 6 bases and 7 bases, with 19 bases remaining between them. The CDR3 covers 13 residues. Germline lookup yields CDR1 DFQATT and CDR2 SNEGSKA (reference sequence). The CDR3 protein is CSATPRGLGEQYF. DNA for the CDR3: TGCAGTGCCACGCCGCGGGGGCTGGGGGAGCAGTACTTC.

This clonotype has a handful of counts. One junction end disagrees with the germline gene, perhaps due to a read error. CDR3 sequence (DNA): TGTGCCAGTAAGAGTGGCGAAAAACTGCTTTTT. Protein product: CASKSGEKLLF. The chain uses TRBV19 and TRBJ1-4; D is unresolved. The CDR3 runs to 11 residues. Germline V gene sequence: CDR1 LNHDA, CDR2 SQIVND (reference sequence).

This clonotype was seen only once. A junction boundary mismatches the germline segment, possibly from a read error. This chain uses TRBV25-1 with TRBJ2-3; D might be TRBD1 (5 bases). The CDR3 runs to 15 residues. The V gene's germline CDR1 is MGHDK and CDR2 SYGVNS. This CDR3 reads CARSESVRATDTQYF. In nucleotides, the CDR3 is TGTGCCCGCAGTGAATCGGTCAGGGCTACAGATACGCAGTATTTT.

This clonotype was counted many times. The chain recombines TRBV11-2 with TRBJ1-6; D gene uncertain. V lost 1 base and J lost 9, with 13 bases in between. The CDR3 has 15 amino acids. Germline values: CDR1 SGHAT, CDR2 FQNNGV. CDR3 DNA: TGTGCCAGCAGCTTAGGTCACACCCGGGGTTCACCCCTCCACTTT. This encodes CASSLGHTRGSPLHF.

The chain carries TRBV5-1 and TRBJ1-2; no firm D call. The germline V gene has CDR1 SGHRS and CDR2 YFSETQ. V was pared by 2 bases and J by 4 bases, with 18 bases between. This CDR3 spans 16 amino acids. The CDR3 DNA reads as TGCGCCAGCAGCTTTGGTGGTCGCCGGGGATCCTATGGCTACACCTTC. This sequence encodes CASSFGGRRGSYGYTF.

The V call is TRBV29-1, the J call TRBJ1-2; tentatively, D is TRBD1 (6 bases). V lost 8 bases to trimming and J lost 3 bases, with 19 bases between them. This CDR3 has 14 amino acids. Looked up from germline, CDR1 is SQVTM and CDR2 is ANQGSEA. The CDR3, as DNA: TGCAGCAGTTATGGGACAAAAGTCTACTATGGCTACACCTTC. It codes for CSSYGTKVYYGYTF.

J is TRBJ1-1 and V is TRBV6-5; tentative D call: TRBD1 (6 bases). Trimming took off 3 bases at V and 7 bases at J, with 12 bases between the two ends. The CDR3 runs 13 residues. Germline assignment: CDR1 MNHEY and CDR2 SVGAGI. The CDR3, as DNA: TGTGCCAGCAGTTATAGGACAGAAAGTGAAGCTTTCTTT. Its translation is CASSYRTESEAFF.

This chain uses TRBV9 with TRBJ1-5, with D possibly matching TRBD1 (6 bases). The CDR3 covers 14 residues. Germline V gene data show CDR1 as SGDLS and CDR2 as YYNGEE. The V and J ends lost 0 bases and 14 bases respectively, with 18 bases between them. The DNA of the CDR3 is TGTGCCAGCAGCGTAGGTGGCGGGGGGGCCAACGAGCATTTT. Protein sequence: CASSVGGGGANEHF.

The genes are TRBV10-3 and TRBJ1-1, with a tentative D call TRBD1 (5 bases). V was cut by 5 bases and J by 6 bases, with 13 bases left in between. The CDR3 length is 13 residues. Germline-derived CDR1 and CDR2 are ENHRY and SYGVKD. The CDR3 protein is CAISPLGAPEAFF. DNA of the CDR3: TGTGCCATCAGTCCCCTTGGGGCTCCTGAAGCTTTCTTT.

This sequence joins TRBV2 and TRBJ2-7, with 7 bases matching TRBD2. J gave up 5 bases and V 8 bases, and 3 bases lay outside the gene matches. Germline values: CDR1 SNHLY, CDR2 FYNNEI. The CDR3 is 11 residues long. In DNA form, the CDR3 reads TGTGCCAGCGTGGGGACTAACGAGCAGTACTTC. Translated, it gives CASVGTNEQYF.

This clonotype was observed a handful of times. The rearrangement joins TRBV20-1 to TRBJ1-4, with 7 bases matching TRBD1. With 6 bases clipped from V and 8 bases from J, the junction kept 9 bases outside the gene matches. CDR3 length equals 13 residues. From germline, CDR1 is DFQATT and CDR2 SNEGSKA (reference sequence). This chain's CDR3 is CSALGQINEKLFF. The CDR3 DNA is TGCAGTGCCCTGGGACAGATTAACGAAAAACTGTTTTTT.

In regard to this clonotype: This may arise from a read error, as a much more abundant clone is one base away. The chain employs TRBV7-9 and TRBJ2-7; D not certain. Germline CDR1 and CDR2: SEHNR and FQNEAQ (reference sequence). V dropped 3 bases and J dropped 5 bases, with 11 bases sitting between them. This CDR3 comprises 13 residues. The CDR3 coding sequence is TGTGCCAGCAGCTTGGGCCAGCTTAACGAGCAGTACTTC. This translates into CASSLGQLNEQYF. The full variable domain, its missing parts supplied by reference TRBV7-9 and TRBJ2-7, is DTGVSQNPRHKITKRGQNVTFRCDPISEHNRLYWYRQTLGQGPEFLTYFQNEAQLEKSRLLSDRFSAERPKGSFSTLEIQRTEQGDSAMYLCASSLGQLNEQYFGPGTRLTVT.

The chain combines TRBV20-1 with TRBJ1-1; 8 nucleotides line up with TRBD1. The CDR3 contains 17 residues. Germline V gene sequence: CDR1 DFQATT, CDR2 SNEGSKA (reference sequence). J gave up 3 bases and V 6 bases, and 18 bases lay outside the gene matches. CDR3 protein: CSAPGQGWFGRDTEAFF. The CDR3, as DNA: TGCAGTGCACCTGGACAGGGATGGTTTGGGCGAGACACTGAAGCTTTCTTT.

This clonotype was seen repeatedly, ten times or more. The chain has TRBV24-1 and TRBJ2-6, with D unresolved. V lost 7 bases, J lost 0 bases, and 9 bases lay in between. This CDR3 is built from 15 residues. CDR1 is KGHDR, CDR2 SFDVKD, per germline. CDR3 DNA sequence: TGTGCCACCAGCCAGGCAGGCTCTGGGGCCAACGTCCTGACTTTC. It yields the protein CATSQAGSGANVLTF.

This sequence joins TRBV29-1 and TRBJ1-1, with D uncertain. The CDR3 length is 13 residues. The germline CDR1 and CDR2 sequences are SQVTM and ANQGSEA. The germline V and J ends were trimmed by 8 bases and 2 bases, with 15 bases remaining between them. DNA for the CDR3: TGCAGCTATGGGCGTTCACTAAACACTGAAGCTTTCTTT. It translates to CSYGRSLNTEAFF.

CDR3 coding DNA: TGCAGCGTCGCCTGGGACGGACGCTACGAGCAGTACTTC. It is translated as CSVAWDGRYEQYF. The rearrangement links TRBV29-1 to TRBJ2-7; the D gene could be TRBD1 or TRBD2 (5 bases each). V lost 6 bases, J lost 3 bases, and 15 bases lay in between. CDR3 length: 13 residues. Germline V gives CDR1 SQVTM, CDR2 ANQGSEA.

This chain uses TRBV25-1 with TRBJ1-2; a possible D gene is TRBD1 (5 bases). The V and J ends lost 0 bases and 2 bases respectively, with 19 bases between them. CDR3 length: 18 amino acids. Germline V lookup: CDR1 MGHDK, CDR2 SYGVNS. The CDR3 reads CASSEYFPPGTANYGYTF. CDR3 sequence (DNA): TGTGCCAGCAGTGAATACTTTCCCCCCGGGACCGCGAACTATGGCTACACCTTC.

This clonotype came up a few times. The rearrangement links TRBV20-1 to TRBJ2-7; D is undetermined. The V and J ends lost 0 bases and 2 bases respectively, with 11 bases between them. The CDR3 totals 14 residues. The germline gives CDR1 DFQATT, CDR2 SNEGSKA (reference sequence). CDR3 protein: CSARDNFKTYEQYF. The CDR3 DNA sequence: TGCAGTGCTAGAGATAACTTCAAAACCTACGAGCAGTACTTC.

This clonotype was observed a few times. This rearrangement joins TRBV19 to TRBJ2-5; 7 bases fit TRBD2. Trimming removed 3 bases from V and 3 bases from J; junction bases left unmatched: 4. Germline V gene data show CDR1 as LNHDA and CDR2 as SQIVND (reference sequence). The CDR3 runs 14 residues. The CDR3 loop reads CASSISAGEETQYF. As DNA, the CDR3 is TGTGCCAGTAGTATCTCGGCGGGGGAAGAGACCCAGTACTTC. The complete variable domain, with remaining parts taken from reference TRBV19 and TRBJ2-5, reads DGGITQSPKYLFRKEGQNVTLSCEQNLNHDAMYWYRQDPGQGLRLIYYSQIVNDFQKGDIAEGYSVSREKKESFPLTVTSAQKNPTAFYLCASSISAGEETQYFGPGTRLLVL.

This clonotype showed up many times. This rearrangement joins TRBV20-1 to TRBJ2-5, with a weak D call TRBD2 (6 bases). This CDR3 contains 11 residues. The V gene's germline CDR1 is DFQATT and CDR2 SNEGSKA (reference sequence). V gave up 4 bases and J gave up 7 bases, with 10 bases separating them. CDR3 amino acids: CSATLGGTQYF. CDR3 nucleotides: TGCAGTGCTACCCTGGGAGGGACCCAGTACTTC.

In its sample, this clonotype was seen once. The junction and the germline gene differ at one end; a read error may be behind it. V and J are TRBV2 and TRBJ1-4, with D possibly TRBD1 on 6 matching bases. Looked up from germline, CDR1 is SNHLY and CDR2 is FYNNEI. The CDR3 runs 14 residues. This CDR3 reads CASSPGVGNEKLLF. CDR3 sequence (DNA): TGTGCCAGCAGCCCAGGGGTGGGTAATGAAAAACTGCTTTTT.

This chain joins TRBV12-3 or TRBV12-4 and TRBJ2-2; D may be TRBD1 (5 bases). CDR3 length equals 14 residues. Trimming stripped 4 bases from V and 8 bases from J, with 14 bases between. CDR3 bases: TGTGCCAGCAGTTACGGACACCTTCATGGGGAGCTGTTTTTT. It encodes CASSYGHLHGELFF.